This T cell receptor (beta chain) was retrieved from a study of technical replicates of blood from a few donors. The germline V gene encodes CDR1 MRHNA and CDR2 SNTAGT. The CDR3 has 15 amino acids. V was shortened by 2 bases and J by 6 bases, with 14 bases between the two germline ends. The table came from immunoSEQ multiplex PCR; TCRdb's copy has only in-frame clones and leaves some out. This repertoire shows some 57,000 clones, around 97% found once; its top ten account for just under 0.2%. The chain uses TRBV6-4 and TRBJ2-1, with TRBD2 as a possible D gene (6 bases). This TCR derives from a human donor in good health. Material for sequencing was T cells isolated from PBMCs. This chain's CDR3 is CASSDVPGALNEQFF. The DNA of the CDR3 is TGTGCCAGCAGTGACGTGCCGGGAGCTCTCAATGAGCAGTTCTTC.